These T cell receptor beta chains were read from a single sample in a study of early T cells in non-severe SARS-CoV-2 infection. TCRdb re-derived calls from the 5' RACE reads in MiXCR, one entry per CDR3 protein. The sample lists 60,000 to 75,000 distinct CDR3 sequences, 10% to 15% seen once, with 4% to 5.5% in the top ten. Sequencing was done on a sample of whole blood. These receptors were taken from an adult who was a healthcare worker with PCR-confirmed SARS-CoV-2 infection or an uninfected control (not recorded which). CDR3s include the opening cysteine and the closing phenylalanine or tryptophan. The D gene is left open where the match is weak. Where a row states a size, it is once, few, many or the class of an expanded clone; other rows omit it.

>few|TRBV20-1|.|TRBJ1-5
TGCAGTGCGCATGCAGGTGTGGGCAATCAGCCCCAGCATTTT
CSAHAGVGNQPQHF
>few|TRBV5-1|.|TRBJ2-5
TGCGCCAGCAGCTTGGGTATAGGGTCAGGGGAAGAGACCCAGTACTTC
CASSLGIGSGEETQYF
>.|TRBV7-9|TRBD1|TRBJ2-7
TGTGCCAGCGTATACGGGACAGCAACCTACGAGCAGTACTTC
CASVYGTATYEQYF
>.|TRBV15|TRBD1|TRBJ1-6
TGTGCCACCAGCAGGGACAGGGGGATGACCCTCCACTTT
CATSRDRGMTLHF
>many|TRBV7-6|.|TRBJ2-5
TGTGCCAGCAGCTTAGAGACCGGGGGAGAGACCCAGTACTTC
CASSLETGGETQYF
>few|TRBV9|.|TRBJ2-2
TGTGCCAGCAGCGTAGGGGTAGGCGGACACACCGGGGAGCTGTTTTTT
CASSVGVGGHTGELFF
>few|TRBV9|TRBD2|TRBJ2-1
TGTGCCAGCAGCACTAGCGGGAGGGCCGAAATATCCTACAATGAGCAGTTCTTC
CASSTSGRAEISYNEQFF
>.|TRBV11-2|TRBD2|TRBJ2-7
TGTGCCAGCAGCTTAGTCGGCGGGAGCTCCTACGAGCAGTACTTC
CASSLVGGSSYEQYF
>many|TRBV5-4|.|TRBJ1-2
TGTGCCAGCAGCTGGGGGGGGTTAGGTTCTAACTATGGCTACACCTTC
CASSWGGLGSNYGYTF
>few|TRBV5-1|.|TRBJ1-2
TGCGCCAGCAGCTTGACAGTAAGCGACTATGGCTACACCTTC
CASSLTVSDYGYTF
>few|TRBV7-8|.|TRBJ1-3
TGTGCCAGCAGCTTGGGTCCTCCTGGAAACACCATATATTTT
CASSLGPPGNTIYF
>many|TRBV18|.|TRBJ1-1
TGTGCCAGCTCACAACGCGTGAACACTGAAGCTTTCTTT
CASSQRVNTEAFF
>.|TRBV11-2|TRBD2|TRBJ2-3
TGTGCCAGCAGCTTTCCGCTAGCGGGGCGCACAGATACGCAGTATTTT
CASSFPLAGRTDTQYF
>few|TRBV6-1|TRBD1|TRBJ1-5
TGTGCCAGCATCCAGGGGGCTGATGGCAATCAGCCCCAGCATTTT
CASIQGADGNQPQHF
>.|TRBV5-5|.|TRBJ1-5
TGTGCCAGCAGCTCCGTGTGGACCTCTCCTGCGGGAGCCCAGCATTTT
CASSSVWTSPAGAQHF
>many|TRBV4-1|TRBD1|TRBJ1-2
TGCGCCAGCAGCCAGCCAGGACAGGGGCTCTATGGCTACACCTTC
CASSQPGQGLYGYTF
>few|TRBV11-2|.|TRBJ1-1
TGTGCCAGCAGCTTACAGGGTTCGAAGAACACTGAAGCTTTCTTT
CASSLQGSKNTEAFF
>.|TRBV5-4|TRBD1|TRBJ1-2
TGTGCCAGCAGCCCAGGACCTCACCAGGGGGCAGAAGGCTACACCTTC
CASSPGPHQGAEGYTF
>.|TRBV20-1|TRBD2|TRBJ2-3
TGCAGTGCACCAAGCGGGAGCGGGTCAGATACGCAGTATTTT
CSAPSGSGSDTQYF
>many|TRBV6-5|TRBD2|TRBJ2-1
TGTGCCAGCAGTTACAGGGGGCCTCGTTTTGCGGGAGGGTCCGGTGAGCAGTTCTTC
CASSYRGPRFAGGSGEQFF
>.|TRBV20-1|.|TRBJ1-1
TGCACCCTTCCCCCGAGGGGGAACACTGAAGCTTTCTTT
CTLPPRGNTEAFF
>many|TRBV11-2|.|TRBJ1-1
TGTGCCAGCACCCCACCCGGGACTACTGAAGCTTTCTTT
CASTPPGTTEAFF
>few|TRBV7-9|TRBD2|TRBJ2-1
TGTGCCAGCAGCTCTAGCGGGAGGGTAGGAGATGAGCAGTTCTTC
CASSSSGRVGDEQFF
>many|TRBV6-6|.|TRBJ1-6
TGTGCCAGCAGTCAACGACTCGCTTCACCCCTCCACTTT
CASSQRLASPLHF
>.|TRBV23-1|TRBD1|TRBJ2-1
TGCGCCAGCAGTGGGGGACAGGGAATTAGCAATGAGCAGTTCTTC
CASSGGQGISNEQFF
>many|TRBV7-3|TRBD2|TRBJ2-1
TGTGCCAGCAGCCTTACTAGCGATGGCTACAATGAGCAGTTCTTC
CASSLTSDGYNEQFF
>many|TRBV10-2|TRBD2|TRBJ2-1
TGCGCCAGCATTACGGGCCAACTAGCGGGGGAGCAGTTCTTC
CASITGQLAGEQFF
>few|TRBV3-1|.|TRBJ2-7
TGTGCCAGCAGCCGAACGGACACCCTCTCCTACGAACAGTACTTC
CASSRTDTLSYEQYF
>few|TRBV20-1|.|TRBJ2-3
TGCAGTGCTAGAGATACGTCTAAGCCCACAGATACGCAGTATTTT
CSARDTSKPTDTQYF
>.|TRBV25-1|.|TRBJ2-3
TGTGCCAGCAGTGCGACAGGTTGGGCGGATACGCAGTATTTT
CASSATGWADTQYF
>.|TRBV9|.|TRBJ1-1
TGTGCCAGCAGCGTAGCGTGGGGAGGGTTAGGCACTGAAGCTTTCTTT
CASSVAWGGLGTEAFF
>many|TRBV20-1|TRBD1|TRBJ2-3
TGCAGTGCTAGTGGGACAGGGGGCTGGAGAGATACGCAGTATTTT
CSASGTGGWRDTQYF
>.|TRBV12-3/TRBV12-4|.|TRBJ2-1
TGTGCCAGCAATACCGGTGACAATGAGCAGTTCTTC
CASNTGDNEQFF
>.|TRBV6-1|.|TRBJ2-7
TGTGCCAGCAGGCTGGGATCGGGTGGGGAGCAGTACTTC
CASRLGSGGEQYF
>.|TRBV19|TRBD2|TRBJ2-5
TGTGCCAGTACCGGACTAGCGGGGGGGCGCGAGACCCAGTACTTC
CASTGLAGGRETQYF
>many|TRBV29-1|.|TRBJ2-1
TGCAGCGGTAAAGCTGAAGGTGTTATCGGTGAGCAGTTCTTC
CSGKAEGVIGEQFF
>many|TRBV7-3|.|TRBJ2-4
TGTGCCAGCAGCTCCGACGGGACAGCCAAAAACATTCAGTACTTC
CASSSDGTAKNIQYF
>.|TRBV20-1|.|TRBJ2-7
TGCAGTGCTAGAGATCCGGGTCACGACTACGAGCAGTACTTC
CSARDPGHDYEQYF
>many|TRBV7-8|.|TRBJ1-1
TGTGCCAGCTTGATAGGTGTAATCACTGAAGCTTTCTTT
CASLIGVITEAFF
>many|TRBV30|TRBD2|TRBJ2-3
TGTGCCTGGAGTGGCGGGAGGACGCAGTATTTT
CAWSGGRTQYF
>.|TRBV21-1|.|TRBJ1-1
TGTGCCAGCAGCCCTAGGACAGGGGGATCCATCACTGAAGCTTTCTTT
CASSPRTGGSITEAFF
>.|TRBV18|TRBD2|TRBJ2-1
TGTGCCAGCTCCCCTCCAGGACTAGCGGGGGGAATGTACAATGAGCAGTTCTTC
CASSPPGLAGGMYNEQFF
>few|TRBV6-1|.|TRBJ2-2
TGTGCCAGCAGTGGGTATCAGAGCACCGGGGAGCTGTTTTTT
CASSGYQSTGELFF
>many|TRBV7-2|.|TRBJ2-7
TGTGCCAGCGGATTCCGTGGCGGGGACGAGCAGTACTTC
CASGFRGGDEQYF
>many|TRBV9|.|TRBJ2-1
TGTGCCAGCAGCGAGGGGGGGACAGCTAATGAGCAGTTCTTC
CASSEGGTANEQFF
>.|TRBV12-3/TRBV12-4|TRBD2|TRBJ2-6
TGTGCCAGCAGTTTTGGGACTAGCGGTCCCTTATCTGGGGCCAACGTCCTGACTTTC
CASSFGTSGPLSGANVLTF
>few|TRBV5-1|.|TRBJ1-2
TGCGCCAGCTCGGGGGAGAACTATGGCTACACCTTC
CASSGENYGYTF
>.|TRBV7-2|.|TRBJ2-1
TGTGCCAGCAGCCCCGGGGATTATGAGCAGTTCTTC
CASSPGDYEQFF
>.|TRBV11-2|TRBD1|TRBJ2-4
TGTGCCAGCAGCTTCCAGACAGGGGGCTCCAAAAACATTCAGTACTTC
CASSFQTGGSKNIQYF
>few|TRBV4-1|TRBD1|TRBJ2-1
TGCGCCAGCAGCCCCCAACACGGAACAGGGGACAATGAGCAGTTCTTC
CASSPQHGTGDNEQFF
>many|TRBV5-1|TRBD1|TRBJ2-3
TGCGCCAGCAGCCGCCGGACAGGATCCTCGGTGGGCACAGATACGCAGTATTTT
CASSRRTGSSVGTDTQYF
>few|TRBV7-9|.|TRBJ2-6
TGTGCCAGCAGCCATCAAGGTTATGGAAAGCGTACTGGGGCCAACGTCCTGACTTTC
CASSHQGYGKRTGANVLTF
>.|TRBV6-6|.|TRBJ2-3
TGTGCCAGCAGTAAAACAGGGGCGGGAAAAAGCACAGATACGCAGTATTTT
CASSKTGAGKSTDTQYF
>many|TRBV18|.|TRBJ2-1
TGTGCCAGCTCTCCCGGACGGAATTACAATGAGCAGTTCTTC
CASSPGRNYNEQFF
>many|TRBV2|.|TRBJ2-7
TGTGCCAGCAGTGAACCCCTCTGGACAGCTCCCTACGAGCAGTACTTC
CASSEPLWTAPYEQYF
>many|TRBV3-1|TRBD2|TRBJ2-7
TGTGCCAGCAGCCAAACTAGCGGGAGAGCCTACGAGCAGTACTTC
CASSQTSGRAYEQYF